The source of this T cell receptor beta chain is a study of glioma-infiltrating T cells after dendritic cell vaccination. This CDR3 comprises 14 residues. V was shortened by 3 bases and J by 5 bases, with 10 bases between the two germline ends. Germline assignment: CDR1 KGHSH and CDR2 LQKENI. In this sample, this clone turned up a few times. The primer mix had 60 V beta and 13 J beta primers. Produced via immunoSEQ multiplex PCR; TCRdb's table is partial and in-frame only. The sample has approximately 100,000 clones; 75% to 85% are singletons. The chain carries TRBV18 and TRBJ1-4; no clear D. The specimen was blood, collected before dendritic cell vaccination. The TCR originated in a human donor with glioblastoma. Here the CDR3 DNA reads TGTGCCAGCTCACCGTCCACGGGAAATGAAAAACTGTTTTTT. Protein product: CASSPSTGNEKLFF.